These 20 T cell receptor beta chains came from one sample sequenced in a study of a mutant IDH1 vaccine in newly diagnosed glioma. Here immunoSEQ multiplex PCR was the method, and the copy in TCRdb shows in-frame clones only, minus some. Of about 65,000 clones detected, about four fifths appear once; the ten largest clones hold 4.5% to 6%. The time point is: week 35, safety follow-up. Every vaccination contained 300 ug of the mutant IDH1 20-mer peptide and was paired with topical imiquimod. These receptors have no known antigen. This sample comprised PBMCs, obtained from a glioma patient whose treatment included an IDH1 peptide vaccine. These receptors all come from a man in his forties with glioma.

The V and J genes are TRBV10-2 and TRBJ2-5; tentatively, D is TRBD1 (6 bases). Trimming shortened V by 6 bases and J by 3 bases, and 11 bases separated the two germline ends. This CDR3 is built from 13 residues. Per the germline V gene, CDR1 is WSHSY and CDR2 is SAAADI. For the CDR3, the DNA is TGCGCCAGCAGAACAGGGTACAAAGAGACCCAGTACTTC. Translating it yields CASRTGYKETQYF.

This sequence joins TRBV30 and TRBJ2-7, with D tentatively TRBD2 (5 bases). CDR1 is GTSNPN and CDR2 is SVGIG in the germline V gene (reference sequence). The CDR3 sequence is 14 residues long. Trimming stripped 3 bases from V and 6 bases from J, with 18 bases between. Written as DNA, the CDR3 is TGTGCCTGGAGAGAAGGGCTAGCCCATCGCGAGCAGTACTTC. This encodes CAWREGLAHREQYF.

This chain uses TRBV10-2 with TRBJ2-7; D assignment may be TRBD1 or TRBD2 (5 bases each). Germline V gene data show CDR1 as WSHSY and CDR2 as SAAADI. This CDR3 is 13 amino acids long. Trimming shortened V by 2 bases and J by 3 bases, and 8 bases separated the two germline ends. The CDR3 nucleotides read TGCGCCAGCAGTGAGGAGGGGTACTACGAGCAGTACTTC. Residues: CASSEEGYYEQYF.

This rearrangement joins TRBV18 to TRBJ2-7; 8 nucleotides agree with TRBD1. J was trimmed by 5 bases and V by 0 bases; bases with no gene match: 9. The germline gives CDR1 KGHSH, CDR2 LQKENI. This CDR3 has 16 amino acids. The chain's CDR3 is CASSPPRRTGFDEQYF. Written as DNA, the CDR3 is TGTGCCAGCTCACCACCTCGTCGGACAGGGTTCGACGAGCAGTACTTC.

This chain links TRBV7-9 with TRBJ2-2; 7 bases align to TRBD1. The germline V gene encodes CDR1 SEHNR and CDR2 FQNEAQ (reference sequence). This CDR3 has 16 amino acids. After removal of 5 bases from V and 3 bases from J, the junction contained 9 bases not matched to a gene. CDR3 DNA sequence: TGTGCCAGCAGCATCCGACAGGGAATGGACACCGGGGAGCTGTTTTTT. This gives the protein CASSIRQGMDTGELFF. Variable domain in full (rest from reference TRBV7-9 and TRBJ2-2): DTGVSQNPRHKITKRGQNVTFRCDPISEHNRLYWYRQTLGQGPEFLTYFQNEAQLEKSRLLSDRFSAERPKGSFSTLEIQRTEQGDSAMYLCASSIRQGMDTGELFFGEGSRLTVL.

The DNA for the CDR3 is TGTGCCAGTAGTATAAGCGCCCAGAACTCTGGAAACACCATATATTTT. Its translation is CASSISAQNSGNTIYF. V usage is TRBV19 and J usage is TRBJ1-3; D gene ambiguous. CDR1 is LNHDA and CDR2 is SQIVND in the germline V gene (reference sequence). V gave up 2 bases and J gave up 0 bases, with 11 bases separating them. This CDR3 contains 16 residues.

The J gene is TRBJ1-2, the V gene TRBV7-9; 7 positions match TRBD1. Germline loops: CDR1 SEHNR, CDR2 FQNEAQ (reference sequence). The CDR3 consists of 15 residues. The junction had 13 bases not matched to a gene; V was cut back by 4 bases and J by 8 bases. For the CDR3, the DNA is TGTGCCAGCAGCTCCGCCATTGAGGGGGCAGGAGGCTACACCTTC. Its translation is CASSSAIEGAGGYTF.

The J gene is TRBJ2-3, the V gene TRBV4-3; TRBD2 agrees at 13 bases. This CDR3 is built from 15 residues. The V gene end was trimmed by 4 bases and the J gene end by 3 bases; junction bases not matched to a gene: 1. Germline CDR1 and CDR2: LGHNA and YSLEER. The CDR3 loop reads CASSPGLAGTDTQYF. CDR3 nucleotide sequence: TGCGCCAGCAGCCCGGGACTAGCGGGAACAGATACGCAGTATTTT.

The V and J genes are TRBV11-1 and TRBJ1-1, with 7 bases identical to TRBD1. Germline loops: CDR1 SGHAT, CDR2 FQDESV (reference sequence). The V segment lost 6 bases and the J segment 0 bases; nucleotides outside the gene matches: 7. This CDR3 spans 15 amino acids. CDR3 region: CASSRLTGMNTEAFF. As DNA, the CDR3 is TGTGCCAGCAGTCGACTGACAGGGATGAACACTGAAGCTTTCTTT. Using reference TRBV11-1 and TRBJ1-1 for the parts outside the CDR3, the full variable domain is EAEVAQSPRYKITEKSQAVAFWCDPISGHATLYWYRQILGQGPELLVQFQDESVVDDSQLPKDRFSAERLKGVDSTLKIQPAELGDSAMYLCASSRLTGMNTEAFFGQGTRLTVV.

The chain joins TRBV18 to TRBJ2-7, with D uncertain. Germline values: CDR1 KGHSH, CDR2 LQKENI. The V gene lost 8 bases and the J gene lost 5 bases, with 13 bases spanning the gap. The CDR3 extends over 12 amino acids. CDR3 amino acids: CASRRGSNEQYF. CDR3 coding DNA: TGTGCCAGCCGGAGAGGTTCCAACGAGCAGTACTTC.

J is TRBJ2-7 and V is TRBV5-1; D is tentatively TRBD1 or TRBD2 (6 bases each). The germline V gene encodes CDR1 SGHRS and CDR2 YFSETQ. This CDR3 has 14 residues. Deletions cut 4 bases from V and 3 bases from J, with 14 bases between. The CDR3 protein is CASSLTGDIYEQYF. The CDR3 DNA reads TGCGCCAGCAGCCTGACGGGGGACATCTACGAGCAGTACTTC.

This chain joins TRBV6-4 and TRBJ2-1, with 9 bases fitting TRBD2. Germline trimming cut 0 bases from V and 3 bases from J; bases unmatched to any gene: 0. Germline CDR1 is MRHNA and CDR2 is SNTAGT. The CDR3 consists of 15 residues. The CDR3 bases are TGTGCCAGCAGTGACTCTAGCGGGAGCTACAATGAGCAGTTCTTC. It is translated as CASSDSSGSYNEQFF.

This rearrangement joins TRBV7-9 to TRBJ1-3; tentative D call: TRBD1 (6 bases). The CDR3 covers 17 residues. V was trimmed by 4 bases and J by 3 bases, leaving 19 bases between them. The germline V gene encodes CDR1 SEHNR and CDR2 FQNEAQ (reference sequence). This chain's CDR3 is CASSSVGGTGIGNTIYF. The CDR3 DNA follows: TGTGCCAGCAGCTCCGTAGGGGGAACAGGGATTGGAAACACCATATATTTT.

The count of this clone is one. V and J are TRBV5-6 and TRBJ1-2, with D unclear. Trimming pared 0 bases from V and 0 bases from J, leaving 6 bases between. The germline gives CDR1 SGHDT, CDR2 YYEEEE. This CDR3 comprises 14 residues. In DNA, the CDR3 is TGTGCCAGCAGCTTGGAGGAGCCTAACTATGGCTACACCTTC. Its protein product is CASSLEEPNYGYTF.

This clone was detected only once. The CDR3 spells CASSFHSGAYEQYF. The CDR3 DNA reads TGTGCCAGTAGCTTTCATTCGGGGGCCTACGAGCAGTACTTC. The chain employs TRBV19 and TRBJ2-7; TRBD2 might be the D (6 bases). Germline CDR1 and CDR2: LNHDA and SQIVND (reference sequence). There are 14 residues in the CDR3. Trimming left V 6 bases short and J 2 bases short, with 14 bases between.

About this clone: At one end, the junction sequence differs from germline, possibly due to a read error. V usage is TRBV7-7 and J usage is TRBJ2-3; a weak D match, TRBD2 (7 bases). The CDR3 has 15 residues. The V gene's germline CDR1 is SSHAT and CDR2 FNYEAQ (reference sequence). Here the CDR3 reads CASSPGGGATDTQYF. In DNA, the CDR3 is TGTGCTAGCAGTCCAGGCGGGGGCGCGACAGATACGCAGTATTTT.

DNA for the CDR3: TGTGCCAGCAGTTTAAGGGTAGCGGGGGCCTCCACAGATACGCAGTATTTT. Translation gives CASSLRVAGASTDTQYF. The V call is TRBV27, the J call TRBJ2-3, with 9 positions matching TRBD2. With 2 bases clipped from V and 2 bases from J, the junction kept 8 bases outside the gene matches. Germline V gene data show CDR1 as MNHEY and CDR2 as SMNVEV (reference sequence). CDR3 length: 17 amino acids.

The chain carries TRBV6-4 and TRBJ1-1; 11 bases line up with TRBD1. The trim removed 7 bases at V and 6 bases at J, leaving 4 bases unmatched. Germline loops: CDR1 MRHNA, CDR2 SNTAGT. This CDR3 is built from 13 residues. The CDR3 here is CASTGQGAAEAFF. The CDR3 region has the DNA TGTGCCAGCACCGGACAGGGGGCTGCTGAAGCTTTCTTT.

Comments on this clone: The junction differs from germline at one of its ends, possibly a read error. The J gene is TRBJ1-2, the V gene TRBV7-9; 7 bases are shared with TRBD1. Germline V CDR1 and CDR2: SEHNR, FQNEAQ (reference sequence). CDR3 size: 15 residues. DNA of the CDR3: TGTGCCAGCAGCTTAGCGGGTCGACAGGGAAGAAAGCCTGCCTTC. Translating it yields CASSLAGRQGRKPAF.

CDR3 sequence reads: CASSPGQGSYNEQFF. The CDR3 nucleotides are TGTGCCAGCAGCCCCGGACAGGGCTCCTACAATGAGCAGTTCTTC. The chain combines TRBV5-4 with TRBJ2-1; TRBD1 matches at 8 bases. This CDR3 region has 15 residues. After removal of 4 bases from V and 0 bases from J, the junction contained 3 bases not matched to a gene. CDR1 SGHNT and CDR2 YYREEE come from the germline V gene (reference sequence).